Below, 28 T cell receptor beta chains from the same sample are listed, as sequenced in a study of blood T cell repertoires in COVID-19. Profiled with immunoSEQ multiplex PCR; TCRdb holds only in-frame clones, not every one. The sample consists of under 350,000 clones, roughly 80% of them appearing once. The sequencing sample was made of peripheral blood. These receptors came from a man in his sixties who had recovered from COVID-19.

V and J are TRBV2 and TRBJ2-2; D gene ambiguous. The V gene's germline CDR1 is SNHLY and CDR2 FYNNEI. The CDR3 has 14 residues. Trimming shortened V by 0 bases and J by 4 bases, and 6 bases separated the two germline ends. The CDR3: CASSEALSTGELFF. For the CDR3, the DNA is TGTGCCAGCAGTGAAGCGCTGAGCACCGGGGAGCTGTTTTTT.

The chain has TRBV7-2 and TRBJ1-3; possibly TRBD1 for D (5 bases). Trimming stripped 5 bases from V and 0 bases from J, with 8 bases between. The length of the CDR3 is 14 residues. The germline V gene has CDR1 SGHTA and CDR2 FQGNSA. The DNA of the CDR3 is TGTGCCAGCAGCCAGGACATCTCTGGAAACACCATATATTTT. Amino acid sequence: CASSQDISGNTIYF.

This chain connects TRBV7-3 to TRBJ1-5; D is uncertain. CDR3 length: 13 residues. The germline V and J ends were trimmed by 5 bases and 0 bases, with 5 bases remaining between them. Germline CDR1 SGHTA, CDR2 FQGTGA. CDR3 sequence (DNA): TGTGCCAGCAGCCCTTATAGCAATCAGCCCCAGCATTTT. It codes for CASSPYSNQPQHF.

This clone was seen a handful of times. V gene TRBV11-1 combines with J gene TRBJ2-7; no definite D call. Trimming stripped 2 bases from V and 4 bases from J, with 12 bases between. CDR3 length: 14 amino acids. The V gene's germline CDR1 is SGHAT and CDR2 FQDESV (reference sequence). The CDR3 region has the DNA TGTGCCAGCAGCTTATTAGACACGGCATACGAGCAGTACTTC. Translated, it gives CASSLLDTAYEQYF.

This clone occurred a few times. The rearrangement joins TRBV29-1 to TRBJ1-1; TRBD1 is a possible D gene (6 bases). This CDR3 has 14 amino acids. The V gene's germline CDR1 is SQVTM and CDR2 ANQGSEA. Trimming took 3 bases from V and 5 from J, leaving 16 bases between them. For the CDR3, the DNA is TGCAGCGTTGATACTGGGGGCCGTGGGACTGAAGCTTTCTTT. This codes for CSVDTGGRGTEAFF.

The chain couples TRBV24-1 to TRBJ1-2; D remains unclear. Per germline, CDR1 KGHDR and CDR2 SFDVKD. V dropped 4 bases and J dropped 2 bases, with 10 bases sitting between them. The CDR3 runs to 14 residues. The CDR3 region is CATSEHAGNYGYTF. CDR3 sequence (DNA): TGTGCCACCAGTGAACATGCAGGCAACTATGGCTACACCTTC.

This chain links TRBV2 with TRBJ1-6, with TRBD1 matching 7 bases. The CDR3 is made up of 15 amino acids. Germline trimming cut 2 bases from V and 6 bases from J; bases unmatched to any gene: 4. The V gene's germline CDR1 is SNHLY and CDR2 FYNNEI. The CDR3 DNA reads as TGTGCCAGCAGTGAACAGGGGGTGGCTAATTCACCCCTCCACTTT. Protein product: CASSEQGVANSPLHF.

V and J are TRBV19 and TRBJ1-6, with a possible D match to TRBD1 (5 bases). Germline loops: CDR1 LNHDA, CDR2 SQIVND (reference sequence). The ends were cut back, 5 bases at V and 9 bases at J, with 17 bases in the middle. This CDR3 spans 15 amino acids. The CDR3 spells CASSHGGSSGSPLHF. As DNA, the CDR3 is TGTGCCAGTAGTCACGGGGGGTCGTCGGGTTCACCCCTCCACTTT.

The chain combines TRBV29-1 with TRBJ2-5; 8 bases line up with TRBD1. Germline V gives CDR1 SQVTM, CDR2 ANQGSEA. V gave up 0 bases and J gave up 2 bases; unmatched junction bases: 8. This CDR3 spans 16 amino acids. The CDR3 spells CSVEDPPGGRQETQYF. The CDR3 nucleotides are TGCAGCGTTGAAGATCCCCCAGGGGGCCGGCAAGAGACCCAGTACTTC.

This chain connects TRBV6-5 to TRBJ1-2; D may be TRBD1 (5 bases). Germline V gene data show CDR1 as MNHEY and CDR2 as SVGAGI. The CDR3 contains 14 residues. V lost 7 bases and J lost 1, with 13 bases in between. Here the CDR3 reads CASKPGLNNYGYTF. CDR3 in DNA: TGTGCCAGCAAGCCGGGACTCAATAACTATGGCTACACCTTC.

The gene calls are TRBV6-6 and TRBJ2-1, with D possibly being TRBD1 (6 bases). Germline CDR1 reads MNHNY; CDR2 reads SVGAGI (reference sequence). There are 14 residues in the CDR3. The V end was cut by 8 bases, the J end by 7 bases, with 18 bases between. CDR3 loop: CASQKGQGWNEQFF. The CDR3 region has the DNA TGTGCCAGCCAAAAGGGGCAGGGGTGGAATGAGCAGTTCTTC.

CDR3 bases: TGTGCCAGCAGTGAAGTACGGGGGAAGGGAGCTGAAGCTTTCTTT. This codes for CASSEVRGKGAEAFF. The chain is built from TRBV6-1 and TRBJ1-1, with D perhaps TRBD1 (5 bases). CDR1 is MNHNS and CDR2 is SASEGT in the germline V gene. The CDR3 is 15 residues long. V lost 1 base, J lost 6 bases, and 15 bases lay in between.

The chain combines TRBV12-3 or TRBV12-4 with TRBJ2-3; possible D gene TRBD1, 5 bases. Trimming removed 5 bases at V and 4 bases at J, with 10 bases between. CDR3 size: 13 residues. Here the CDR3 DNA reads TGTGCCAGCAGTCCGATCAGGGCAGATACGCAGTATTTT. Residues: CASSPIRADTQYF.

The gene calls are TRBV7-9 and TRBJ2-4, with TRBD1 matching 9 bases. The CDR3 contains 16 residues. J gave up 5 bases and V 5 bases, and 10 bases lay outside the gene matches. Germline values: CDR1 SEHNR, CDR2 FQNEAQ (reference sequence). CDR3 protein: CASSLQGTGHQNIQYF. CDR3 DNA sequence: TGTGCCAGCAGCCTACAAGGGACAGGGCATCAAAACATTCAGTACTTC.

V usage is TRBV14 and J usage is TRBJ2-3; TRBD2 agrees at 7 bases. Unmatched junction bases numbered 5, after V lost 4 bases and J lost 4 bases. Germline CDR1 is SGHDN and CDR2 is FVKESK. The CDR3 is 14 residues long. The CDR3 region is CASSRAGAPDTQYF. CDR3 sequence (DNA): TGTGCCAGCAGCCGTGCGGGAGCCCCAGATACGCAGTATTTT.

V gene TRBV7-8 combines with J gene TRBJ2-3; D is unclear. Trimming stripped 0 bases from V and 2 bases from J, with 12 bases between. From germline, CDR1 is SGHVS and CDR2 FQNEAQ. The CDR3 is made up of 16 amino acids. Written as DNA, the CDR3 is TGTGCCAGCAGCTTAGCGCAGGTACTTCCCACAGATACGCAGTATTTT. Amino acids: CASSLAQVLPTDTQYF.

The rearrangement uses TRBV10-1 and TRBJ2-3, with 12 positions matching TRBD2. V shed 6 bases and J 3 bases; nucleotides not matched to a gene: 4. Germline V gives CDR1 WNHNN, CDR2 SYGVQD (reference sequence). The CDR3 covers 15 residues. This CDR3 is CASSPGTSGTDTQYF. CDR3 coding DNA: TGCGCCAGCAGCCCCGGGACTAGCGGGACAGATACGCAGTATTTT.

This chain joins TRBV19 and TRBJ1-1; 8 bases agree with TRBD1. The CDR3 contains 13 residues. CDR1 is LNHDA and CDR2 is SQIVND in the germline V gene (reference sequence). Trimming cost V 8 bases and J 3 bases; bases outside gene matches: 5. The CDR3 sequence is CASSTGAYTEAFF. In DNA form, the CDR3 reads TGTGCCAGTTCGACAGGGGCGTACACTGAAGCTTTCTTT. The full variable domain, rest sourced from reference TRBV19 and TRBJ1-1, is DGGITQSPKYLFRKEGQNVTLSCEQNLNHDAMYWYRQDPGQGLRLIYYSQIVNDFQKGDIAEGYSVSREKKESFPLTVTSAQKNPTAFYLCASSTGAYTEAFFGQGTRLTVV.

The gene calls are TRBV29-1 and TRBJ2-7; 8 bases agree with TRBD1. Germline assignment: CDR1 SQVTM and CDR2 ANQGSEA. The V and J ends lost 6 bases and 1 base, in that order; junction bases with no gene match: 11. CDR3 length: 15 amino acids. CDR3 nucleotides: TGCAGCGTCTTACTAAGACAGGGGACTTCCTACGAGCAGTACTTC. Protein sequence: CSVLLRQGTSYEQYF.

The rearrangement links TRBV6-5 to TRBJ1-1, with 8 positions matching TRBD1. The trim removed 6 bases at V and 4 bases at J, leaving 10 bases unmatched. The germline V gene encodes CDR1 MNHEY and CDR2 SVGAGI. CDR3 length: 15 residues. CDR3 DNA: TGTGCCAGCAGACCAGACAGGGGAGAGGGCACTGAAGCTTTCTTT. It encodes CASRPDRGEGTEAFF.

The chain combines TRBV6-5 with TRBJ2-7; TRBD2 is a possible D gene (6 bases). Germline V gene sequence: CDR1 MNHEY, CDR2 SVGAGI. There are 14 residues in the CDR3. The V end was cut by 6 bases, the J end by 4 bases, with 16 bases between. The CDR3 bases are TGTGCCAGCAGCGTAACGGGACTTTCTTACGAGCAGTACTTC. It encodes CASSVTGLSYEQYF.

This clone was observed a single time. This chain uses TRBV5-1 with TRBJ2-1, with 12 bases aligning to TRBD2. Germline CDR1 is SGHRS and CDR2 is YFSETQ. The CDR3 runs to 15 residues. The trim removed 4 bases at V and 7 bases at J, leaving 6 bases unmatched. The CDR3 loop is CASSPSGRAGNEQFF. CDR3 bases: TGCGCCAGCAGCCCTAGCGGGAGGGCTGGGAATGAGCAGTTCTTC.

V usage is TRBV30 and J usage is TRBJ1-5; 9 nucleotides line up with TRBD1. Germline-derived CDR1 and CDR2 are GTSNPN and SVGIG (reference sequence). Losses at the gene ends were 0 bases for V and 3 bases for J; bases not matched to a gene: 6. This CDR3 spans 16 amino acids. The DNA of the CDR3 is TGTGCCTGGAGTGTACTGGGACAGGGTTTCAATCAGCCCCAGCATTTT. Protein sequence: CAWSVLGQGFNQPQHF.

The rearrangement joins TRBV2 to TRBJ2-7, with D perhaps matching TRBD2 (6 bases). The CDR3 length is 14 residues. Germline V gives CDR1 SNHLY, CDR2 FYNNEI. V was shortened by 9 bases and J by 7 bases, with 22 bases between the two germline ends. CDR3 sequence reads: CASTSGLRVGEQYF. For the CDR3, the DNA is TGTGCCAGTACCTCGGGACTGAGGGTGGGAGAGCAGTACTTC. The full variable domain, with the rest looked up from reference TRBV2 and TRBJ2-7, is EPEVTQTPSHQVTQMGQEVILRCVPISNHLYFYWYRQILGQKVEFLVSFYNNEISEKSEIFDDQFSVERPDGSNFTLKIRSTKLEDSAMYFCASTSGLRVGEQYFGPGTRLTVT.

The sample holds one count of this clone. The rearrangement links TRBV27 to TRBJ2-1; no definite D call. The CDR3 sequence is 15 residues long. Germline values: CDR1 MNHEY, CDR2 SMNVEV (reference sequence). V lost 4 bases and J 0 bases, leaving 10 bases between the germline ends. The CDR3 nucleotides are TGTGCCAGCAGTTCGGCCCGGAGCTCCTACAATGAGCAGTTCTTC. It translates to CASSSARSSYNEQFF.

This clone has just one count. The gene calls are TRBV19 and TRBJ2-1; D remains unclear. The V end was cut by 3 bases, the J end by 10 bases, with 10 bases between. Germline lookup yields CDR1 LNHDA and CDR2 SQIVND (reference sequence). The CDR3 loop spans 12 amino acids. In DNA, the CDR3 is TGTGCCAGTAGTATTGGTCGCGCCGAGCAGTTCTTC. This translates into CASSIGRAEQFF. The full variable domain, completed using reference TRBV19 and TRBJ2-1, is DGGITQSPKYLFRKEGQNVTLSCEQNLNHDAMYWYRQDPGQGLRLIYYSQIVNDFQKGDIAEGYSVSREKKESFPLTVTSAQKNPTAFYLCASSIGRAEQFFGPGTRLTVL.

This clone was counted a few times. The chain couples TRBV27 to TRBJ2-7; D is unclear. V gave up 6 bases and J gave up 6 bases, with 12 bases separating them. The germline gives CDR1 MNHEY, CDR2 SMNVEV (reference sequence). This CDR3 spans 12 amino acids. The CDR3 nucleotides are TGTGCCAGCAGCAGAGAGAGAGGCGAGCAGTACTTC. Encoded protein: CASSRERGEQYF.

J is TRBJ2-1 and V is TRBV5-1, with 8 positions matching TRBD2. This CDR3 is 15 amino acids long. Looked up from germline, CDR1 is SGHRS and CDR2 is YFSETQ. Germline trimming cut 7 bases from V and 9 bases from J; bases unmatched to any gene: 15. The CDR3 sequence: CASRRTAGERSEQFF. The CDR3 DNA is TGCGCCAGCCGAAGGACAGCGGGAGAGAGGAGTGAGCAGTTCTTC.